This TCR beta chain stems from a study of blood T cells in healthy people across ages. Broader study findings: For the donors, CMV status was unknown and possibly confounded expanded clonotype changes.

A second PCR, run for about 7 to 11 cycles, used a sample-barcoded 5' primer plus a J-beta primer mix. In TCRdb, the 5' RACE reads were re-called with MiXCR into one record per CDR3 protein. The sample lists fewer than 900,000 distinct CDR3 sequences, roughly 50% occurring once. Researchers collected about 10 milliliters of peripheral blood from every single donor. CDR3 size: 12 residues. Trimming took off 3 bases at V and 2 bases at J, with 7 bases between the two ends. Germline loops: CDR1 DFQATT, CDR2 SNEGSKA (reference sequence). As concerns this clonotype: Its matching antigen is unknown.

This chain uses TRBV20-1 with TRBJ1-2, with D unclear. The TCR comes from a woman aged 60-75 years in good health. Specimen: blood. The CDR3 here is CSASNENYGYTF. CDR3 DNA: TGCAGTGCTAGTAACGAGAACTATGGCTACACCTTC.